These 26 T cell receptor beta chains came from one sample sequenced in a study of human T cells and chemical hapten exposure. This sample's time point: pre-sensitization, week 0. This sample's treatment: therapeutic diphenylcyclopropenone sensitization with weekly scalp DPC. TCRdb called the RACE reads again in MiXCR, with one record for every CDR3 protein. The sample carries 35,000 to 50,000 distinct CDR3 sequences, about an eighth recorded once. This specimen consisted of whole blood, obtained in connection with sensitization to the hapten diphenylcyclopropenone (DPC). Receptors originate from a woman aged 25 to 39 with alopecia areata. Some clones in this sample may be carry-over from other donors' samples.

In its sample, this clonotype was seen many times. CDR3 region: CSGAVSGANVLTF. Written as DNA, the CDR3 is TGCAGTGGGGCGGTATCTGGGGCCAACGTCCTGACTTTC. The V call is TRBV20-1, the J call TRBJ2-6, with D unclear. The CDR3 covers 13 residues. Germline lookup yields CDR1 DFQATT and CDR2 SNEGSKA (reference sequence). The V end was cut by 7 bases, the J end by 1 base, with 8 bases between.

This clonotype showed up many times. The chain combines TRBV7-3 with TRBJ1-2, with 7 nucleotides matching TRBD1. The CDR3 runs to 14 residues. V lost 5 bases to trimming and J lost 6 bases; unmatched junction nucleotides: 9. Germline assignment: CDR1 SGHTA and CDR2 FQGTGA. The DNA of the CDR3 is TGTGCCAGCAGCGGGATGACAGGGAAGGATGGCTACACCTTC. This codes for CASSGMTGKDGYTF.

Turning to this clonotype: It may be a read error: a sequence one base away is much more abundant. The J gene is TRBJ2-5, the V gene TRBV21-1; the table names TRBD2, a call not compared with the DNA. TRBV21-1 is flagged as a pseudogene. The CDR3 is made up of 17 amino acids. This CDR3 reads CAISKGDYPGDTETQYF. CDR3 nucleotides: TGTGCCATCAGCAAAGGGGACTACCCCGGAGACACAGAGACCCAGTACTTC.

This clonotype was seen more than once but under ten times. This rearrangement joins TRBV29-1 to TRBJ2-1; 10 bases map to TRBD2. Per germline, CDR1 SQVTM and CDR2 ANQGSEA. This CDR3 has 13 residues. J lost 6 bases, V lost 5 bases, and 4 bases had no gene match. This CDR3 reads CSVTAGGGNEQFF. DNA of the CDR3: TGCAGCGTTACAGCGGGAGGGGGCAATGAGCAGTTCTTC.

The chain uses TRBV9 and TRBJ2-1, with 9 bases lining up with TRBD2. Germline CDR1 reads SGDLS; CDR2 reads YYNGEE. The CDR3 is 17 amino acids. V gave up 2 bases and J gave up 7 bases; unmatched junction bases: 13. CDR3 DNA: TGTGCCAGCAGCGTCGCTCTAGCGGGACCGAGTGCTAATGAGCAGTTCTTC. The encoded protein is CASSVALAGPSANEQFF.

This clonotype is medium-sized by share. The J gene is TRBJ2-2, the V gene TRBV29-1; the D gene is possibly TRBD1 (6 bases). The V and J ends lost 6 bases and 10 bases respectively, with 12 bases between them. The CDR3 runs 11 residues. In germline, CDR1 is SQVTM, CDR2 ANQGSEA. CDR3 sequence (DNA): TGCAGCGTCTGGGGGCACGAGGAGCTGTTTTTT. This codes for CSVWGHEELFF.

The chain carries TRBV28 and TRBJ2-5; 7 nucleotides align to TRBD1. Looked up from germline, CDR1 is MDHEN and CDR2 is SYDVKM. CDR3 size: 13 residues. V gave up 9 bases and J gave up 4 bases; unmatched junction bases: 8. Here the CDR3 reads CARSPTGVETQYF. CDR3 in DNA: TGTGCCAGAAGTCCTACAGGGGTAGAGACCCAGTACTTC.

This clonotype was observed many times. The V gene is TRBV4-3, the J gene TRBJ2-5, with D tentatively TRBD1 or TRBD2 (5 bases each). Trimming cost V 0 bases and J 7 bases, with 15 bases left between them. Germline values: CDR1 LGHNA, CDR2 YSLEER. This CDR3 is built from 15 residues. This CDR3 reads CASSQEKAGSGTQYF. As DNA, the CDR3 is TGCGCCAGCAGCCAAGAGAAGGCAGGGAGTGGGACCCAGTACTTC.

In this sample, this clonotype turned up a few times. The rearrangement uses TRBV20-1 and TRBJ2-4; 9 positions agree with TRBD2. With 0 bases clipped from V and 0 bases from J, the junction kept 12 bases outside the gene matches. The CDR3 extends over 19 amino acids. CDR1 is DFQATT and CDR2 is SNEGSKA in the germline V gene (reference sequence). DNA for the CDR3: TGCAGTGCTAGAGATACTAGCGGGCCTCTCCCCCTAGCCAAAAACATTCAGTACTTC. This translates into CSARDTSGPLPLAKNIQYF.

The chain couples TRBV7-9 to TRBJ2-5; no clear D. The V gene lost 7 bases and the J gene lost 4 bases, with 4 bases spanning the gap. CDR3 size: 10 residues. CDR1 is SEHNR, CDR2 FQNEAQ, per germline (reference sequence). The CDR3 spells CASTGETQYF. The CDR3 DNA follows: TGTGCCAGCACCGGAGAGACCCAGTACTTC.

This clonotype was picked up many times. The chain combines TRBV24-1 with TRBJ2-2, with 9 nucleotides matching TRBD1. In germline, CDR1 is KGHDR, CDR2 SFDVKD. Losses at the gene ends were 2 bases for V and 0 bases for J; bases not matched to a gene: 15. CDR3 length: 21 amino acids. The CDR3 is CATSDSLTGTGFWANTGELFF. The CDR3 DNA sequence: TGTGCCACCAGTGATTCCCTGACCGGGACAGGGTTCTGGGCGAACACCGGGGAGCTGTTTTTT.

This clonotype was detected only a few times. The chain combines TRBV6-2 or TRBV6-3 with TRBJ1-1; the D is unclear. The CDR3 totals 13 residues. V gave up 0 bases and J gave up 6 bases, with 8 bases separating them. The V gene's germline CDR1 is MNHEY and CDR2 SVGEGT. The CDR3 here is CASSYSGYAEAFF. The CDR3 region has the DNA TGTGCCAGCAGTTACTCGGGGTATGCTGAAGCTTTCTTT.

In this sample, this clonotype turned up many times. The chain links TRBV4-3 to TRBJ2-5, with 9 bases fitting TRBD2. Trimming took 0 bases from V and 3 from J; bases not matched to a gene: 2. This CDR3 contains 15 residues. Germline CDR1 is LGHNA and CDR2 is YSLEER. As DNA, the CDR3 is TGCGCCAGCAGCCAAGAACAGCGGGAGGAAGAGACCCAGTACTTC. Encoded protein: CASSQEQREEETQYF.

The table lists this clonotype with a few counts. The V call is TRBV30, the J call TRBJ2-1, with D possibly matching TRBD2 (5 bases). The CDR3 loop spans 16 amino acids. The germline gives CDR1 GTSNPN, CDR2 SVGIG (reference sequence). Trimming cost V 0 bases and J 2 bases, with 14 bases left between them. This CDR3 is CAWSVEGSLTYNEQFF. CDR3 nucleotides: TGTGCCTGGAGTGTAGAGGGATCCCTTACCTACAATGAGCAGTTCTTC.

This clonotype was observed many times. V usage is TRBV20-1 and J usage is TRBJ1-1; 12 bases fit TRBD1. V was pared by 6 bases and J by 11 bases, with 22 bases of the junction left unmatched. CDR3 length: 17 amino acids. The germline CDR1 and CDR2 sequences are DFQATT and SNEGSKA (reference sequence). The CDR3 region is CSAKIPGQGAARAGAFF. The CDR3 DNA reads TGCAGTGCCAAAATACCGGGACAGGGGGCAGCGCGGGCTGGGGCTTTCTTT.

A few counts support this clonotype. This chain connects TRBV4-3 to TRBJ2-7; no reliable D call. This CDR3 comprises 13 residues. Trimming took 2 bases from V and 6 from J, leaving 11 bases between them. The germline V gene encodes CDR1 LGHNA and CDR2 YSLEER. The CDR3 is CASSQTPLTEQYF. The CDR3 DNA reads TGCGCCAGCAGCCAAACCCCCCTAACCGAGCAGTACTTC.

This clonotype was detected ten times or more. This chain connects TRBV18 to TRBJ1-5; D is undetermined. Per the germline V gene, CDR1 is KGHSH and CDR2 is LQKENI. This CDR3 region has 13 residues. Trimming pared 2 bases from V and 6 bases from J, leaving 8 bases between. DNA of the CDR3: TGTGCCAGCTCACCAGGTCTCGGTCAGCCCCAGCATTTT. Protein: CASSPGLGQPQHF.

This clonotype has more than one count but fewer than ten. The rearrangement joins TRBV4-3 to TRBJ1-1; D not certain. The CDR3 length is 15 residues. CDR1 LGHNA and CDR2 YSLEER come from the germline V gene. V gave up 0 bases and J gave up 8 bases, with 16 bases separating them. This CDR3 is CASSQDRKGGTEAFF. CDR3 nucleotides: TGCGCCAGCAGCCAAGATCGTAAGGGAGGCACCGAAGCTTTCTTT.

This chain joins TRBV19 and TRBJ2-7; TRBD2 aligns across 10 bases. This CDR3 has 14 amino acids. In germline, CDR1 is LNHDA, CDR2 SQIVND (reference sequence). Trimming removed 5 bases from V and 3 bases from J; junction bases left unmatched: 4. The CDR3 bases are TGTGCCAGTAGTCTAGCGGGAGAGTTCTACGAGCAGTACTTC. This encodes CASSLAGEFYEQYF.

This clonotype occurred many times. The gene calls are TRBV2 and TRBJ1-4; TRBD1 is a possible D gene (6 bases). CDR3 length: 13 residues. V dropped 6 bases and J dropped 8 bases, with 13 bases sitting between them. The germline CDR1 and CDR2 sequences are SNHLY and FYNNEI. The CDR3 spells CASSTGSGEKLFF. The CDR3 DNA follows: TGTGCCAGCAGCACAGGGTCGGGGGAAAAACTGTTTTTT.

This clonotype was found a few times. The J gene is TRBJ2-1, the V gene TRBV28, with TRBD2 matching 12 bases. V shed 6 bases, J shed 8 bases, and the junction held 8 bases outside the gene matches. The germline V gene encodes CDR1 MDHEN and CDR2 SYDVKM. The CDR3 is 15 amino acids. The DNA of the CDR3 is TGTGCCAGCAGGGTAGGACTAGCGGGAATGTATGAGCAGTTCTTC. Its translation: CASRVGLAGMYEQFF.

This clonotype came up many times. The chain joins TRBV28 to TRBJ1-1, with D unclear. Germline values: CDR1 MDHEN, CDR2 SYDVKM. V lost 6 bases to trimming and J lost 1 base, with 9 bases between them. This CDR3 is 13 amino acids long. Here the CDR3 reads CASRWAANTEAFF. Written as DNA, the CDR3 is TGTGCCAGCAGGTGGGCGGCGAACACTGAAGCTTTCTTT.

This clonotype came up many times. The V gene is TRBV20-1, the J gene TRBJ2-7, with D perhaps TRBD1 (6 bases). Trimming took 3 bases from V and 5 from J, leaving 23 bases between them. The CDR3 is 16 amino acids. CDR1 is DFQATT and CDR2 is SNEGSKA in the germline V gene (reference sequence). This chain's CDR3 is CSASGIEDSRFHEQYF. In DNA form, the CDR3 reads TGCAGTGCTAGCGGCATCGAGGACAGCCGCTTCCACGAGCAGTACTTC.

The CDR3: CASSGSHEQFF. The CDR3 coding sequence is TGTGCCAGCAGCGGTAGCCATGAGCAGTTCTTC. The rearrangement links TRBV9 to TRBJ2-1; D unclear. V was cut by 3 bases and J by 8 bases, with 6 bases left in between. Germline V CDR1 and CDR2: SGDLS, YYNGEE. This CDR3 comprises 11 residues.

This clonotype was detected only a few times. The genes are TRBV27 and TRBJ2-1, with TRBD2 identical over 9 bases. Per the germline V gene, CDR1 is MNHEY and CDR2 is SMNVEV (reference sequence). V was clipped by 3 bases and J by 9 bases; unmatched bases: 9. The CDR3 length is 15 residues. The CDR3 spells CASSFGLAGSGEQFF. DNA for the CDR3: TGTGCCAGCAGTTTCGGGCTAGCGGGGAGCGGTGAGCAGTTCTTC.

This clonotype was found a few times. The chain is built from TRBV29-1 and TRBJ1-2; a possible D gene is TRBD1 (5 bases). The germline V gene has CDR1 SQVTM and CDR2 ANQGSEA. This CDR3 region has 14 residues. V was pared by 4 bases and J by 2 bases, with 14 bases between. The CDR3 bases are TGCAGCGTTGCGGGACGTCCATTAAACTATGGCTACACCTTC. Protein: CSVAGRPLNYGYTF.